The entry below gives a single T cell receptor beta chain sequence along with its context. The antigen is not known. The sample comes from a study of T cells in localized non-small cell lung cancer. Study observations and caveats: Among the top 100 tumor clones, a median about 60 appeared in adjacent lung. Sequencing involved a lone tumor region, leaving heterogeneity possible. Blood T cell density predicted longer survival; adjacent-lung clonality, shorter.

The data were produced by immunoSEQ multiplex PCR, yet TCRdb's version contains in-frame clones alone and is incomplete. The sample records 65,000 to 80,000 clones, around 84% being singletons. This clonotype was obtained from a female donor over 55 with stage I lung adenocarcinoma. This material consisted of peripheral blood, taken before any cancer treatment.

CDR3 sequence: CASSFRRTDTQYF. The CDR3 DNA follows: TGTGCCAGCAGTTTTAGGCGAACGGATACGCAGTATTTT. The V gene is TRBV6-4, the J gene TRBJ2-3; D uncertain. The CDR3 spans 13 residues. Germline values: CDR1 MRHNA, CDR2 SNTAGT. V was pared by 5 bases and J by 6 bases, with 12 bases between.